This TCR beta chain was recovered during a study of chemoradiotherapy in HPV16-positive cancers (dated by TCRdb to between 2021 and 2022). General notes on the study: Candidate HPV-specific T-cell clones and common TCR motifs were defined through functional T-cell assays on cells from two HPV16-positive patients. TCR repertoires from some 90 patients with HPV-related cancers were then used to track the candidate HPV-specific TCRs and motifs. The study set out to ask whether T-cell immunity against the HPV oncoproteins E6 and E7 changes over the course of chemoradiotherapy and whether that immunity affects survival. Results and caveats for the whole study, not just this receptor: Only a couple of HPV16-positive patients were used to derive the functional definition of HPV-specific T cells, and the survival association was reported for HPV16-positive patients. Expansion of candidate HPV-specific clones and E7-related TCR motifs was observed in the tumor microenvironment during treatment, whereas no such expansion was observed for non-HPV-specific T cells. Improved recurrence-free survival in HPV16-positive patients was associated with expansion of HPV-responsive T cells during chemoradiotherapy.

The library was obtained by the immunoSEQ multiplex PCR assay. TCRdb's version of the immuneACCESS table is confined to in-frame rearrangements and falls short of the full clone set. An unresolved V gene accounts for under half of the shortfall where checked; the remainder is of unknown origin. In all, the sample holds 30,000 to 40,000 clones, and under 80% of those were seen once. The ten largest account for 4.5% to 6.5% of the sample. For this clone: There is no known antigen for this receptor. No base quality information exists; no much larger clone differs at one position.

Trimming costs V 1 base and J 5 bases, and their ends lie 2 bases apart. The CDR3 contains 11 residues, cysteine and phenylalanine counted. Here the CDR3 DNA is all that survives: 33 bases in frame from base 1. The germline V gene specifies SGHRS as CDR1 and YFSETQ as CDR2. Repertoires were sampled repeatedly over the course of chemoradiotherapy, so clonal expansion could be followed in the tumor microenvironment. The chain is assembled from TRBV5-1 and TRBJ2-3; no confident D gene assignment can be made. The receptor was derived from a human donor with HPV-associated anogenital cancer. Here the sequenced sample was blood, taken from a patient who underwent chemoradiotherapy. The CDR3 here reads CASSLIDTQYF. Read as DNA, the sequence is TGCGCCAGCAGCTTGATAGATACGCAGTATTTT.